Listed here are 27 T cell receptor beta chains from one sample, sequenced in a study of control samples from healthy donors and cancer patients. Produced via immunoSEQ multiplex PCR; TCRdb's table is partial and in-frame only. The table shows some 64,000 clones, with about 90% occurring only once. What was sequenced was PBMCs. These receptors were obtained from a woman in her 50s with head and neck cancer.

This clone was seen only once. The V and J genes are TRBV18 and TRBJ1-6; the match to TRBD1 covers 8 bases. Per the germline V gene, CDR1 is KGHSH and CDR2 is LQKENI. J was trimmed by 9 bases and V by 3 bases; bases with no gene match: 13. The CDR3 spans 17 residues. CDR3 sequence: CASSPSRGQGVGSPLHF. The CDR3, as DNA: TGTGCCAGCTCACCCTCAAGAGGACAGGGTGTAGGTTCACCCCTCCACTTT.

V gene TRBV19 combines with J gene TRBJ1-2; D may be TRBD1 (6 bases). The V gene's germline CDR1 is LNHDA and CDR2 SQIVND (reference sequence). V was shortened by 5 bases and J by 2 bases, with 15 bases between the two germline ends. The CDR3 loop spans 15 amino acids. The CDR3 region is CASSPGPGANYGYTF. Written as DNA, the CDR3 is TGTGCCAGTAGTCCGGGCCCGGGGGCGAACTATGGCTACACCTTC.

On this clone itself: Other DNA sequences in the same sample also yield this CDR3. This chain joins TRBV4-3 and TRBJ2-5; D may be TRBD2 (7 bases). This CDR3 comprises 15 residues. V lost 0 bases and J 2 bases, leaving 10 bases between the germline ends. Germline lookup yields CDR1 LGHNA and CDR2 YSLEER. The CDR3 coding sequence is TGCGCCAGCAGCCAAGAGAGGGGGGGGCAAGAGACCCAGTACTTC. This sequence encodes CASSQERGGQETQYF.

The chain uses TRBV18 and TRBJ1-6; D possibly corresponds to TRBD1 (6 bases). Germline assignment: CDR1 KGHSH and CDR2 LQKENI. This CDR3 contains 15 residues. V was trimmed by 0 bases and J by 13 bases, leaving 16 bases between them. The CDR3 region has the DNA TGTGCCAGCTCACCACCTGCACAGGGTAGGCCCCCCCTCCACTTT. As protein: CASSPPAQGRPPLHF. The full variable domain, in which reference TRBV18 and TRBJ1-6 provide the parts outside the CDR3, is NAGVMQNPRHLVRRRGQEARLRCSPMKGHSHVYWYRQLPEEGLKFMVYLQKENIIDESGMPKERFSAEFPKEGPSILRIQQVVRGDSAAYFCASSPPAQGRPPLHFGNGTRLTVT.

This chain connects TRBV3-1 (or the pseudogene TRBV3-2) to TRBJ1-1, with 8 bases fitting TRBD1. This CDR3 contains 14 residues. V lost 4 bases and J lost 6; bases outside the gene matches: 7. The germline V gene has CDR1 LGHDT and CDR2 YNNKEL (reference sequence). The CDR3 region has the DNA TGTGCCAGCAGCCCCCAGGGGGCGGAGGCTGAAGCTTTCTTT. Translated, it gives CASSPQGAEAEAFF.

The chain links TRBV2 to TRBJ2-7; a weak D match, TRBD2 (6 bases). The CDR3 contains 16 residues. V was pared by 0 bases and J by 0 bases, with 12 bases between. Germline CDR1 and CDR2: SNHLY and FYNNEI. CDR3 sequence: CASSEALRGSSYEQYF. The DNA for the CDR3 is TGTGCCAGCAGTGAAGCGCTTCGGGGGAGCTCCTACGAGCAGTACTTC.

The gene calls are TRBV10-3 and TRBJ2-7; 9 positions match TRBD1. Germline CDR1 reads ENHRY; CDR2 reads SYGVKD. The trim removed 10 bases at V and 1 base at J, leaving 5 bases unmatched. This CDR3 region has 13 residues. The CDR3 DNA follows: TGTGCCAGCCTAGGACAGGGGTCCTACGAGCAGTACTTC. It is translated as CASLGQGSYEQYF.

The rearrangement uses TRBV6-2 or TRBV6-3 and TRBJ1-2; D gene uncertain. The germline CDR1 and CDR2 sequences are MNHEY and SVGEGT. The CDR3 has 15 amino acids. Trimming left V 0 bases short and J 4 bases short, with 12 bases between. The CDR3 reads CASSYSAAQPYGYTF. The CDR3 nucleotides read TGTGCCAGCAGTTACTCCGCGGCCCAGCCCTATGGCTACACCTTC.

This chain joins TRBV5-1 and TRBJ1-1, with D tentatively TRBD1 (6 bases). The CDR3 spans 15 residues. CDR1 and CDR2 (germline): SGHRS, YFSETQ. The V end lost 0 bases, the J end lost 4 bases, and 13 bases lay between the germline ends. The CDR3 DNA reads TGCGCCAGCAGCTTGGGGCCTAACAGGGCCACTGAAGCTTTCTTT. Translating gives CASSLGPNRATEAFF.

The chain carries TRBV6-1 and TRBJ2-2; tentatively, D is TRBD1 (6 bases). CDR3 length equals 16 residues. With 4 bases removed from V and 0 bases from J, the gap between germline ends came to 12 bases. The germline gives CDR1 MNHNS, CDR2 SASEGT. The CDR3 spells CASSGIGGSNTGELFF. Here the CDR3 DNA reads TGTGCCAGCAGTGGGATTGGGGGCTCGAACACCGGGGAGCTGTTTTTT.

CDR3 sequence (DNA): TGTGCCAGCAGCTCCCAAACAGAGAATAGCAATCAGCCCCAGCATTTT. Its protein is CASSSQTENSNQPQHF. The V gene is TRBV5-6, the J gene TRBJ1-5; D unclear. V was pared by 3 bases and J by 0 bases, with 13 bases between. The CDR3 covers 16 residues. Per germline, CDR1 SGHDT and CDR2 YYEEEE.

This clone has a handful of counts. This chain links TRBV25-1 with TRBJ2-5; either TRBD1 or TRBD2 may fit D (5 bases each). Germline loops: CDR1 MGHDK, CDR2 SYGVNS. Between the trimmed V and J ends, which lost 7 bases and 5 bases, there was a span of 8 bases. The CDR3 loop spans 11 amino acids. CDR3: CASTGDETQYF. The CDR3 coding sequence is TGTGCCAGCACCGGGGACGAGACCCAGTACTTC.

In this sample, this clone turned up a few times. The chain joins TRBV28 to TRBJ1-1; the D gene is possibly TRBD1 (5 bases). CDR1 is MDHEN, CDR2 SYDVKM, per germline. CDR3 length: 14 amino acids. V was cut by 2 bases and J by 6 bases, with 13 bases left in between. CDR3: CASSLLSGVAEAFF. As DNA, the CDR3 is TGTGCCAGCAGTTTACTCTCGGGGGTCGCTGAAGCTTTCTTT.

V gene TRBV4-1 combines with J gene TRBJ1-1; D remains unclear. V dropped 1 base and J dropped 7 bases, with 22 bases sitting between them. The CDR3 consists of 17 residues. Germline V gene data show CDR1 as MGHRA and CDR2 as YSYEKL. The CDR3 DNA sequence: TGCGCCAGCAGCCAAGTGGGCCGAAAGAACACTGAGAATGAAGCTTTCTTT. This translates into CASSQVGRKNTENEAFF.

V usage is TRBV7-2 and J usage is TRBJ1-1; D may be TRBD1 (5 bases). The CDR3 is made up of 13 amino acids. Trimming removed 4 bases from V and 5 bases from J, with 11 bases in between. Looked up from germline, CDR1 is SGHTA and CDR2 is FQGNSA. The CDR3 loop reads CASSYHGGTEAFF. In DNA, the CDR3 is TGTGCCAGCAGCTACCATGGGGGAACTGAAGCTTTCTTT.

This sequence joins TRBV6-1 and TRBJ2-7, with D tentatively TRBD1 (5 bases). Deletions cut 0 bases from V and 3 bases from J, with 9 bases between. There are 14 residues in the CDR3. Per germline, CDR1 MNHNS and CDR2 SASEGT. The CDR3 DNA sequence: TGTGCCAGCAGTGAAGCGCAGGGCGGCTACGAGCAGTACTTC. As protein: CASSEAQGGYEQYF.

This clone was found once. The CDR3 DNA reads as TGTGCCAGCACCCCCGGGACAGGGGATATCTACGAGCAGTACTTC. Residues: CASTPGTGDIYEQYF. The chain combines TRBV28 with TRBJ2-7; 10 positions agree with TRBD1. The CDR3 extends over 15 amino acids. Germline loops: CDR1 MDHEN, CDR2 SYDVKM. J gave up 3 bases and V 7 bases, and 9 bases lay outside the gene matches.

This clone was detected only a few times. The chain has TRBV11-2 and TRBJ1-4; D uncertain. Germline loops: CDR1 SGHAT, CDR2 FQNNGV. The CDR3 spans 15 residues. V lost 7 bases and J 6 bases, leaving 18 bases between the germline ends. CDR3: CASTDQPRLYEKLFF. The CDR3 DNA reads TGTGCCAGCACTGACCAGCCCCGCCTTTATGAAAAACTGTTTTTT. Variable domain in full (rest from reference TRBV11-2 and TRBJ1-4): EAGVAQSPRYKIIEKRQSVAFWCNPISGHATLYWYQQILGQGPKLLIQFQNNGVVDDSQLPKDRFSAERLKGVDSTLKIQPAKLEDSAVYLCASTDQPRLYEKLFFGSGTQLSVL.

The chain has TRBV6-6 and TRBJ1-6; 7 bases are shared with TRBD1. The V gene's germline CDR1 is MNHNY and CDR2 SVGAGI (reference sequence). CDR3 length equals 15 residues. The junction had 11 bases not matched to a gene; V was cut back by 5 bases and J by 10 bases. CDR3 loop: CASSPTGALGSPLHF. Here the CDR3 DNA reads TGTGCCAGCAGTCCTACAGGGGCGCTGGGGTCACCCCTCCACTTT.

This chain uses TRBV7-8 with TRBJ2-5; 7 nucleotides align to TRBD2. The CDR3 has 13 amino acids. Germline V lookup: CDR1 SGHVS, CDR2 FQNEAQ. With V trimmed by 8 bases and J by 5 bases, 8 bases remained unmatched. The CDR3 reads CASSVTSPETQYF. The CDR3, as DNA: TGTGCCAGCTCGGTGACTAGCCCCGAGACCCAGTACTTC.

The table lists this clone with a count of one. The V gene is TRBV9, the J gene TRBJ2-1, with 8 positions matching TRBD1. This CDR3 spans 13 amino acids. Germline CDR1 SGDLS, CDR2 YYNGEE. J gave up 7 bases and V 7 bases, and 7 bases lay outside the gene matches. The CDR3 DNA reads as TGTGCCAGCGGGACAGGAGCTTCGAATGAGCAGTTCTTC. As protein: CASGTGASNEQFF.

V gene TRBV29-1 combines with J gene TRBJ2-3, with D possibly matching TRBD2 (7 bases). CDR1 is SQVTM and CDR2 is ANQGSEA in the germline V gene. The CDR3 consists of 14 residues. V was pared by 0 bases and J by 4 bases, with 11 bases between. The CDR3, as DNA: TGCAGCGTTGAAGAGGGAGGGGGTCCAGATACGCAGTATTTT. Its protein product is CSVEEGGGPDTQYF.

J is TRBJ2-2 and V is TRBV3-1 (or the pseudogene TRBV3-2), with D perhaps matching TRBD2 (7 bases). Deletions cut 4 bases from V and 6 bases from J, with 15 bases between. The CDR3 sequence is 15 residues long. Per germline, CDR1 LGHDT and CDR2 YNNKEL (reference sequence). The CDR3 DNA reads TGTGCCAGCAGCCCCGTCGGGGGGCCGGCCGGGGAGCTGTTTTTT. Amino acid sequence: CASSPVGGPAGELFF.

This chain connects TRBV5-1 to TRBJ2-1; tentatively, D is TRBD1 or TRBD2 (5 bases each). CDR1 and CDR2 from the germline V gene are SGHRS and YFSETQ. The CDR3 runs 17 residues. Trimming took off 0 bases at V and 6 bases at J, with 19 bases between the two ends. The CDR3 DNA sequence: TGCGCCAGCAGCTTGGGAAGTCTTAGGGACGGGCCCAATGAGCAGTTCTTC. It encodes CASSLGSLRDGPNEQFF.

The chain is built from TRBV6-2 or TRBV6-3 and TRBJ1-5, with D uncertain. The V end was cut by 4 bases, the J end by 7 bases, with 11 bases between. The CDR3 contains 13 residues. CDR1 and CDR2 from the germline V gene are MNHEY and SVGEGT. Here the CDR3 DNA reads TGTGCCAGCAGTTTGGGCGCGGGGCAGCCCCAGCATTTT. This gives the protein CASSLGAGQPQHF.

This chain joins TRBV29-1 and TRBJ2-3, with D unclear. CDR1 is SQVTM and CDR2 is ANQGSEA in the germline V gene. The CDR3 totals 12 residues. The germline V and J ends were trimmed by 3 bases and 5 bases, with 9 bases remaining between them. The CDR3 nucleotides read TGCAGCGTTGATTTAGGGATAGATACGCAGTATTTT. Translated, it gives CSVDLGIDTQYF.

The chain joins TRBV3-1 (or the pseudogene TRBV3-2) to TRBJ1-2; D is ambiguous. V lost 1 base and J lost 1, with 4 bases in between. This CDR3 is 13 amino acids long. Germline V gene lookup returns CDR1 LGHDT and CDR2 YNNKEL (reference sequence). This CDR3 is CASSQGGNYGYTF. The CDR3 DNA reads as TGTGCCAGCAGCCAAGGGGGTAACTATGGCTACACCTTC.